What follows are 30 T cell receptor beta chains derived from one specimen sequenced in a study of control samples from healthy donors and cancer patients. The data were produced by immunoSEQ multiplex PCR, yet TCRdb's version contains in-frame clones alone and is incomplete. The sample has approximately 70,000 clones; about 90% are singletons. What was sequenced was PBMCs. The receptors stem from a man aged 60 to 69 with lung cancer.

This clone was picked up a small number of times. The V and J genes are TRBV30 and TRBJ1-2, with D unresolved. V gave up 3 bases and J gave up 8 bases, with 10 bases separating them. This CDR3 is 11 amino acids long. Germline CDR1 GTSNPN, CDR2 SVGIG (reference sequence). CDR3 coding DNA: TGTGCCTGGAGATTATATCGCGGCTACACCTTC. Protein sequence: CAWRLYRGYTF.

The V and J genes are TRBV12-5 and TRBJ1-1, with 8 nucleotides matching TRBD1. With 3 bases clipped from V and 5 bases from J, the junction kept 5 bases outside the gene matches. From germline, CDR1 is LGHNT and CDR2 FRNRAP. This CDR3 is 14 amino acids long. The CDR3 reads CASGLQGGKTEAFF. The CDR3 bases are TGTGCTAGTGGTTTACAGGGGGGGAAGACTGAAGCTTTCTTT.

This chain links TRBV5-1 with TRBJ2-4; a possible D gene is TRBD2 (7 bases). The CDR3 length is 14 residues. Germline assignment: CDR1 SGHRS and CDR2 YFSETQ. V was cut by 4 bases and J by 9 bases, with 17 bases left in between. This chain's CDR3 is CASSQENREGIQYF. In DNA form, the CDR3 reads TGCGCCAGCAGCCAGGAGAACAGGGAGGGCATTCAGTACTTC.

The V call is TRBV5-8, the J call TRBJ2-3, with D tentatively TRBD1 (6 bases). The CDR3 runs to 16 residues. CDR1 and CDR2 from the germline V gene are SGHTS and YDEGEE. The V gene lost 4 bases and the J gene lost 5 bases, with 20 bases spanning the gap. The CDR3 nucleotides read TGTGCCAGCAGCCAAGGAACAGGGAGTAAGGTAGATACGCAGTATTTT. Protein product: CASSQGTGSKVDTQYF. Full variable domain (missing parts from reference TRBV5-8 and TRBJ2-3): EAGVTQSPTHLIKTRGQQATLRCSPISGHTSVYWYQQALGLGLQFLLWYDEGEERNRGNFPPRFSGRQFPNYSSELNVNALELEDSALYLCASSQGTGSKVDTQYFGPGTRLTVL.

CDR3 bases: TGCGCCAGCAGCTTGGACAGGGGAAGCGAAAAACTGTTTTTT. Translating it yields CASSLDRGSEKLFF. The chain recombines TRBV5-1 with TRBJ1-4, with 7 nucleotides matching TRBD1. With V trimmed by 0 bases and J by 8 bases, 4 bases remained unmatched. The V gene's germline CDR1 is SGHRS and CDR2 YFSETQ. The CDR3 covers 14 residues.

The CDR3 reads CASRYRGGTEAFF. The CDR3, as DNA: TGTGCCAGCAGGTACAGGGGTGGAACTGAAGCTTTCTTT. The chain has TRBV6-5 and TRBJ1-1, with 7 bases lining up with TRBD1. The trim removed 6 bases at V and 5 bases at J, leaving 6 bases unmatched. Per germline, CDR1 MNHEY and CDR2 SVGAGI. The CDR3 extends over 13 amino acids.

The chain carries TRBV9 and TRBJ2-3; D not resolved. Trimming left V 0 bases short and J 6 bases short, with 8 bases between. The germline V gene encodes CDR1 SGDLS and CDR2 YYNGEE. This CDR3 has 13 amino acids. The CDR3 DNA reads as TGTGCCAGCAGCGTAGATAGGTCTGATACGCAGTATTTT. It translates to CASSVDRSDTQYF.

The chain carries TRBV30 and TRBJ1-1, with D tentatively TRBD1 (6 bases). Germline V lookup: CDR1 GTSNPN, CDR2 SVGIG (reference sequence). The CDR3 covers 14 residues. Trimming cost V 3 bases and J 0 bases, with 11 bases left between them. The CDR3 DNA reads TGTGCCTGGAGGCAGGGGAACATGAACACTGAAGCTTTCTTT. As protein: CAWRQGNMNTEAFF.

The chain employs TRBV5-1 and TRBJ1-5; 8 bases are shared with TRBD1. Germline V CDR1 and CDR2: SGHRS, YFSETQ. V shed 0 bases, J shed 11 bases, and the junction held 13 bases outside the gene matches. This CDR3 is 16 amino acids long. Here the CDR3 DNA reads TGCGCCAGCAGCTTGGTCAGCGGACAGGGTCCCCGAGCCCAGCATTTT. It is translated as CASSLVSGQGPRAQHF.

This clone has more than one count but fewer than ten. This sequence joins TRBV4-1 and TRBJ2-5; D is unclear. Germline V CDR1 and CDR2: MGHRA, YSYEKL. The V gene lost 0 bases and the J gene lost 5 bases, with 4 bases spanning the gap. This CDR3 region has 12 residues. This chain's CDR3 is CASSQEEETQYF. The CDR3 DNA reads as TGCGCCAGCAGCCAAGAAGAGGAGACCCAGTACTTC.

CDR3 residues: CASSQVAGTGAYEQYF. As DNA, the CDR3 is TGTGCCAGCAGCCAAGTTGCAGGGACAGGGGCCTACGAGCAGTACTTC. The chain uses TRBV11-2 and TRBJ2-7, with 10 bases that match TRBD1. This CDR3 contains 16 residues. The germline gives CDR1 SGHAT, CDR2 FQNNGV. V gave up 5 bases and J gave up 2 bases; unmatched junction bases: 9.

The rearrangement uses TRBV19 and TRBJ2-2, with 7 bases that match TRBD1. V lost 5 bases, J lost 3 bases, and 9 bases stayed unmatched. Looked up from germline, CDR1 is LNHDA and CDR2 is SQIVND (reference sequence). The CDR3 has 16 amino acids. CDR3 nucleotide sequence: TGTGCCAGTAGTCTTATTCAGGGGGTTGACACCGGGGAGCTGTTTTTT. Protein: CASSLIQGVDTGELFF.

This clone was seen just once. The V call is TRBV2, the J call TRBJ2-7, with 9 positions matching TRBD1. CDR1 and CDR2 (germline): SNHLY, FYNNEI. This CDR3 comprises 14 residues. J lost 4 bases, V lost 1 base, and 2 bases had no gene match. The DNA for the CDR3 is TGTGCCAGCAGTGAAGGGACAGGGGCTTACGAGCAGTACTTC. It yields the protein CASSEGTGAYEQYF.

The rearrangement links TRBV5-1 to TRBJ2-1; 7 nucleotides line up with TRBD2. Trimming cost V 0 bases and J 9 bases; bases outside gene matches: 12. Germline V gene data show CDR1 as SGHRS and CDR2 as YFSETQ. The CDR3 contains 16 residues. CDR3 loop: CASSLAAGVPGGEQFF. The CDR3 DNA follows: TGCGCCAGCAGCTTGGCGGCAGGCGTGCCGGGGGGTGAGCAGTTCTTC.

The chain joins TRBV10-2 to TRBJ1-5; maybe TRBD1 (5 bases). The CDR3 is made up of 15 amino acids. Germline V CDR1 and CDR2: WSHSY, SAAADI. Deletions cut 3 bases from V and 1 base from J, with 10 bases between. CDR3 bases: TGCGCCAGCAGTGATCAGGGAAACAGCAATCAGCCCCAGCATTTT. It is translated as CASSDQGNSNQPQHF.

The CDR3 spells CSVKGGHESGNTEAFF. CDR3 nucleotide sequence: TGCAGCGTTAAGGGAGGGCATGAGTCAGGGAACACTGAAGCTTTCTTT. The gene calls are TRBV29-1 and TRBJ1-1; D not resolved. The germline CDR1 and CDR2 sequences are SQVTM and ANQGSEA. V lost 5 bases, J lost 1 base, and 20 bases lay in between. The CDR3 consists of 16 residues.

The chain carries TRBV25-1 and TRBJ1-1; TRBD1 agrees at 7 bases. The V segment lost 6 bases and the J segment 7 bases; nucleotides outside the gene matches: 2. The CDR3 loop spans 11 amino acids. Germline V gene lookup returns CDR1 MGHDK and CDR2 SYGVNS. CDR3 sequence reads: CASRGQIEAFF. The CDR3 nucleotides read TGTGCCAGCAGGGGACAGATTGAAGCTTTCTTT.

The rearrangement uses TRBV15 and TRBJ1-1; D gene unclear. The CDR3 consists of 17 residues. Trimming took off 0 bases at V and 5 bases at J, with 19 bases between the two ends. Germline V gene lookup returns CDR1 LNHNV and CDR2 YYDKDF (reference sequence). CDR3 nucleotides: TGTGCCACCAGCAGAGAGTCCGCCCTGGTCCGAGGGACTGAAGCTTTCTTT. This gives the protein CATSRESALVRGTEAFF.

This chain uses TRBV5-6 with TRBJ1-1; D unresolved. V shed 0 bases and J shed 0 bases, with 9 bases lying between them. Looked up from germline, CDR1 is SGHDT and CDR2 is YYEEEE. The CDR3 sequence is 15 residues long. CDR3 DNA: TGTGCCAGCAGCTTGGAATCGACCTTGAACACTGAAGCTTTCTTT. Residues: CASSLESTLNTEAFF.

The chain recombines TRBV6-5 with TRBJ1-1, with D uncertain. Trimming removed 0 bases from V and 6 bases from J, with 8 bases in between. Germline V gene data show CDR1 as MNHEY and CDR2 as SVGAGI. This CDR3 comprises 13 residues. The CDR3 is CASSYSEGPEAFF. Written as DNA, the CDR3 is TGTGCCAGCAGTTACTCGGAGGGCCCTGAAGCTTTCTTT.

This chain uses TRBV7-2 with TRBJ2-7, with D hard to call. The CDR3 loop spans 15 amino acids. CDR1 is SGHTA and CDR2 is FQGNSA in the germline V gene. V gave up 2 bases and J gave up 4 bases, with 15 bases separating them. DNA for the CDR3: TGTGCCAGCAGCTTATCCCCTTCAGTAAGTTACGAGCAGTACGTC. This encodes CASSLSPSVSYEQYV.

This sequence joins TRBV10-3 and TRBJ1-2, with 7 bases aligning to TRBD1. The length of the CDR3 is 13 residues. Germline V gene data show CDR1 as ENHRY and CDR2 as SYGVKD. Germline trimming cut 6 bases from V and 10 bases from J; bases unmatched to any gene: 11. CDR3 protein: CAISDREESHYTF. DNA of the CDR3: TGTGCCATCAGCGACAGGGAAGAATCCCACTACACCTTC.

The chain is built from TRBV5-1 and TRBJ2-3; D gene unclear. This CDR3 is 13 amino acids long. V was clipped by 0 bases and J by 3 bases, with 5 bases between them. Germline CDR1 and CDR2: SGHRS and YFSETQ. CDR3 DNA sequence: TGCGCCAGCAGCTTGGTACGGACAGATACGCAGTATTTT. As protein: CASSLVRTDTQYF.

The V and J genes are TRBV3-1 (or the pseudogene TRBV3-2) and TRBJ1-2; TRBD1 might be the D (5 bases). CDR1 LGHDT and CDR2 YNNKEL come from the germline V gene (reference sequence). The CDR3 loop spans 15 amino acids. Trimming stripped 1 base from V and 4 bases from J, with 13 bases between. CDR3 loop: CASSQGRAGPYGYTF. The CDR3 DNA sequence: TGTGCCAGCAGCCAAGGAAGGGCAGGGCCCTATGGCTACACCTTC.

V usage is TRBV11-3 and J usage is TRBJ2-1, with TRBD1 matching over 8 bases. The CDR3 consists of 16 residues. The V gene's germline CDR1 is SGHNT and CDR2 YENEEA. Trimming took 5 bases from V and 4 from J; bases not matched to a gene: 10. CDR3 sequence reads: CASSPRAGQAYNEQFF. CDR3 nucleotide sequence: TGTGCCAGCAGCCCCCGGGCGGGACAGGCTTACAATGAGCAGTTCTTC.

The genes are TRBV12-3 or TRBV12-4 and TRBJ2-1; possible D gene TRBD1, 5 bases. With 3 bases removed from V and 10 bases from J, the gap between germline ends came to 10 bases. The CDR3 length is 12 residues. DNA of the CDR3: TGTGCCAGCAGTTTTTCAGGGCGGGAGCAGTTCTTC. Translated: CASSFSGREQFF.

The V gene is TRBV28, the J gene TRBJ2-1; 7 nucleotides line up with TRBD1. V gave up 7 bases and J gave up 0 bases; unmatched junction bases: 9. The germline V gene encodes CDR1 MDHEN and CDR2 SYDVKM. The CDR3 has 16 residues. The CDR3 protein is CASTGTGASSYNEQFF. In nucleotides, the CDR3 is TGTGCCAGCACTGGAACAGGGGCGAGCTCCTACAATGAGCAGTTCTTC.

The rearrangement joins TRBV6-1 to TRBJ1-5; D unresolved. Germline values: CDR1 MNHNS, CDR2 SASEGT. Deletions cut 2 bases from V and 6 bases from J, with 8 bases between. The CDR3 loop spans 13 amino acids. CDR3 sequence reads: CASSENRFQPQHF. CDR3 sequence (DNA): TGTGCCAGCAGTGAAAACAGATTTCAGCCCCAGCATTTT.

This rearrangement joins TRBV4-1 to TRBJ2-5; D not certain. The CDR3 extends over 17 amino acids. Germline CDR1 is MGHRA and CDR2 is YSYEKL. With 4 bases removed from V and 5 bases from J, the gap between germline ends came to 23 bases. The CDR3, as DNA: TGCGCCAGCAGCCCCGGCGTCCGGACCACTCTTCAGGAGACCCAGTACTTC. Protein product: CASSPGVRTTLQETQYF.

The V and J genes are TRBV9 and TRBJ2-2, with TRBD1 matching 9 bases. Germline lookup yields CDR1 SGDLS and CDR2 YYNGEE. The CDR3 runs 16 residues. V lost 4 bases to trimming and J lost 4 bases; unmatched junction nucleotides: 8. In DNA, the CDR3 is TGTGCCAGCAGCCCTTTCCGGACAGGGGTCACCGGGGAGCTGTTTTTT. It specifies CASSPFRTGVTGELFF.